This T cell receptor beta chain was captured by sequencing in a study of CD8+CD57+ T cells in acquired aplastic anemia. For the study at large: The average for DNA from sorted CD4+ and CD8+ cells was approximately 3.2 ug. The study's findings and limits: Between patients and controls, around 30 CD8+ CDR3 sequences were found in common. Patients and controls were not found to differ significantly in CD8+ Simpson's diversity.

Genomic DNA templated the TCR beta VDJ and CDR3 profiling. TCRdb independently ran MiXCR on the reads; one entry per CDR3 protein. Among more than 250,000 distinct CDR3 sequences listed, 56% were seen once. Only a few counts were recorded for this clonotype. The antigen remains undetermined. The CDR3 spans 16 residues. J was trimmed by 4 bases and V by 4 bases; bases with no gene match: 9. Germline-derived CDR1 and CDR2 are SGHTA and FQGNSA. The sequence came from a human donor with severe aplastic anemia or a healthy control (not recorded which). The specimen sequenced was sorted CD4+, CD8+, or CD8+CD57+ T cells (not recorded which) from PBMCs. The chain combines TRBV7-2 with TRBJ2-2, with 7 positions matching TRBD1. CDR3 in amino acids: CASSSLTTGITGELFF. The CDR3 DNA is TGTGCCAGCAGCTCCCTTACGACAGGGATCACCGGGGAGCTGTTTTTT.